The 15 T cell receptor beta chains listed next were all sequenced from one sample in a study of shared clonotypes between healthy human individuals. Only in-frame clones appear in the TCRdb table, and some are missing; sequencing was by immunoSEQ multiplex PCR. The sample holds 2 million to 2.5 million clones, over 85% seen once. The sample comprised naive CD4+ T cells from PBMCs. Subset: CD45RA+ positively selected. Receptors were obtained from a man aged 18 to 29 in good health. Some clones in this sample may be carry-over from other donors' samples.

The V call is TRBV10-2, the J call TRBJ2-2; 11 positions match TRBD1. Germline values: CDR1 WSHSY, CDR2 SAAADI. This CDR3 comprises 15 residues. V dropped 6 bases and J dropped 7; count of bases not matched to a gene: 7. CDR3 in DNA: TGCGCCAGCAGCGGACAGGGGGCGCGACTCGGGGAGCTGTTTTTT. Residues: CASSGQGARLGELFF.

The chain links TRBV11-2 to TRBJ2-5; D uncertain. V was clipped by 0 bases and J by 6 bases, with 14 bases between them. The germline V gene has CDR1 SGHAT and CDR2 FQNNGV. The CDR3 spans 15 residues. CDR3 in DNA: TGTGCCAGCAGCTTAGATCTCCAGGACGCACAGACCCAGTACTTC. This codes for CASSLDLQDAQTQYF.

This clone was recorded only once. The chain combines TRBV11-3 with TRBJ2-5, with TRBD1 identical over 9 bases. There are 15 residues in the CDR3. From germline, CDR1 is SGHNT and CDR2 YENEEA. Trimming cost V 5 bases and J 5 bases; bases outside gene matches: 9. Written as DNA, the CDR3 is TGTGCCAGCAGCCCCCGGACAGGGGACAGGGAGACCCAGTACTTC. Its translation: CASSPRTGDRETQYF.

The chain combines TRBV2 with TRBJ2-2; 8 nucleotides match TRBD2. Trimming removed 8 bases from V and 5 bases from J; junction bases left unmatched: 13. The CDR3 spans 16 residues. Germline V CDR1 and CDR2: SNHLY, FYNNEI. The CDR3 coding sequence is TGTGCCAGCCAGAGTGGAAGCGGGAGAGGTACCGGGGAGCTGTTTTTT. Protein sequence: CASQSGSGRGTGELFF.

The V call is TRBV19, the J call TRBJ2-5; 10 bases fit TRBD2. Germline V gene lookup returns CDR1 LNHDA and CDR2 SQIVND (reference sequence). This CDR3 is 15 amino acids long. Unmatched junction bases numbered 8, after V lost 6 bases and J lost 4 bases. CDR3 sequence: CASRAASGRGETQYF. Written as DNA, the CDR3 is TGTGCCAGTAGGGCTGCTAGCGGGAGAGGAGAGACCCAGTACTTC.

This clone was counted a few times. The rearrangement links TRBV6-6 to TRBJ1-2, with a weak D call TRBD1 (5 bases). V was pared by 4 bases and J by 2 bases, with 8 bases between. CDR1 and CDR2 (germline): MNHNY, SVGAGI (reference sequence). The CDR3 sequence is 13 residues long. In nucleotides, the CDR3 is TGTGCCAGCAGTTTCCGGGACAACTATGGCTACACCTTC. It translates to CASSFRDNYGYTF.

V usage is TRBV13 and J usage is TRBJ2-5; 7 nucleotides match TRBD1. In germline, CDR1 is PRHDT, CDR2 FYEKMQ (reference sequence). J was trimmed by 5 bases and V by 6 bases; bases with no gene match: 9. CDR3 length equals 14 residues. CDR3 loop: CASRYTGARETQYF. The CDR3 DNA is TGTGCCAGCAGATACACAGGGGCCCGGGAGACCCAGTACTTC.

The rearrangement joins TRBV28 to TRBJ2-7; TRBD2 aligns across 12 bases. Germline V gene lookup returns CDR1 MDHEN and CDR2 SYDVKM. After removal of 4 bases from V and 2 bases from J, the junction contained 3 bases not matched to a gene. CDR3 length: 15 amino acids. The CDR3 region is CASSSGTSGPYEQYF. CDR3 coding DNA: TGTGCCAGCAGTTCAGGGACTAGCGGGCCCTACGAGCAGTACTTC.

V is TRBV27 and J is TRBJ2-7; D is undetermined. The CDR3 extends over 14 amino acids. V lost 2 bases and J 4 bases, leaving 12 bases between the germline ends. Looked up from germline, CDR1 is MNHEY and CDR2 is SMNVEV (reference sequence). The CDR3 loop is CASSLALSRYEQYF. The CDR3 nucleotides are TGTGCCAGCAGTTTAGCTCTTTCCCGTTACGAGCAGTACTTC.

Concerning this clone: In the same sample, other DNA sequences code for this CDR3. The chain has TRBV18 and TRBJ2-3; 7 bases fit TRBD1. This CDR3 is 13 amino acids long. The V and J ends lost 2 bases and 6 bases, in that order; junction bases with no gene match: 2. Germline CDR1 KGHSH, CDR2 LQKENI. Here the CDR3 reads CASSPGTADTQYF. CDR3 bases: TGTGCCAGCTCACCAGGGACAGCCGATACGCAGTATTTT. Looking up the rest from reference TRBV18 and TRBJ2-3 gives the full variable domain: NAGVMQNPRHLVRRRGQEARLRCSPMKGHSHVYWYRQLPEEGLKFMVYLQKENIIDESGMPKERFSAEFPKEGPSILRIQQVVRGDSAAYFCASSPGTADTQYFGPGTRLTVL.

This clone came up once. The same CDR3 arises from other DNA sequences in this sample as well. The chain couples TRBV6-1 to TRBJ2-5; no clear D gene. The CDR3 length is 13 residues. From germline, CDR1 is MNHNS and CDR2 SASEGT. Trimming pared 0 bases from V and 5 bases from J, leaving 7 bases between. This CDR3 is CASSEAGGETQYF. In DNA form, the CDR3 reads TGTGCCAGCAGTGAAGCAGGTGGGGAGACCCAGTACTTC.

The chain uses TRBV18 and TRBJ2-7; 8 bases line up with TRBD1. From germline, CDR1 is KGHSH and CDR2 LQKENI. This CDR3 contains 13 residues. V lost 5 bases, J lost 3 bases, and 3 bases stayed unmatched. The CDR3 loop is CASSSTGDYEQYF. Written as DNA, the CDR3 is TGTGCCAGCTCATCGACAGGGGACTACGAGCAGTACTTC.

CDR3 sequence reads: CASSLARTSGRDSYEQYF. The CDR3 region has the DNA TGTGCCAGCAGCTTAGCTAGGACTAGCGGGAGGGACTCCTACGAGCAGTACTTC. This chain joins TRBV13 and TRBJ2-7, with 15 bases fitting TRBD2. J lost 0 bases, V lost 1 base, and 4 bases had no gene match. The CDR3 extends over 18 amino acids. Germline V CDR1 and CDR2: PRHDT, FYEKMQ (reference sequence). The variable domain in full, completed from reference TRBV13 and TRBJ2-7, reads AAGVIQSPRHLIKEKRETATLKCYPIPRHDTVYWYQQGPGQDPQFLISFYEKMQSDKGSIPDRFSAQQFSDYHSELNMSSLELGDSALYFCASSLARTSGRDSYEQYFGPGTRLTVT.

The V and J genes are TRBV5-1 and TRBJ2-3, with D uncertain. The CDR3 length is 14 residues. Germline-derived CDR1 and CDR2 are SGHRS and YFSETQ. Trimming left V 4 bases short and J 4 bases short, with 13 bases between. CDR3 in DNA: TGCGCCAGCAGCCTAGACCGATCACCAGATACGCAGTATTTT. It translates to CASSLDRSPDTQYF.

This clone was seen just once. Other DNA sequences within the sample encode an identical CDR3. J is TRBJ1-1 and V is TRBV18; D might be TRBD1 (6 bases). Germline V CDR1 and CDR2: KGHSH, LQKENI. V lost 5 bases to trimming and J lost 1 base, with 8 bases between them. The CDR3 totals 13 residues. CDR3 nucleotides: TGTGCCAGCTCAACCAGGGGGAACACTGAAGCTTTCTTT. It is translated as CASSTRGNTEAFF.